Listed below are T cell receptor beta chains from one sample, sequenced in a study of cytomegalovirus exposure and HLA in healthy donors. Some clones are missing from TCRdb's copy, which holds only in-frame ones; the method was immunoSEQ multiplex PCR. The sample has roughly 120,000 clones, roughly 80% seen once; the top ten hold less than 3%. The sample comprised PBMCs. These receptor sequences come from a young man in good health and CMV-seronegative. Each CDR3 is given with its conserved first and last residue. D genes are given only for firm matches. Clone size, where shown, is once, few, many, or a class for clones that have expanded.

j_gene: TRBJ2-7
d_gene: TRBD1
abundance: NA
v_gene: TRBV5-1
CDR3aa: CASSVQGNYEQYF
CDR3nt: TGCGCCAGCAGCGTACAGGGGAACTACGAGCAGTACTTC

j_gene: TRBJ1-2
d_gene: TRBD1
abundance: NA
v_gene: TRBV7-9
CDR3aa: CASSRGTAYGYTF
CDR3nt: TGTGCCAGCAGCAGGGGGACAGCTTATGGCTACACCTTC

j_gene: TRBJ1-5
d_gene: TRBD1
abundance: NA
v_gene: TRBV15
CDR3aa: CATSRDRDRINQPQHF
CDR3nt: TGTGCCACCAGCAGGGACCGGGACAGAATTAATCAGCCCCAGCATTTT

j_gene: TRBJ2-7
d_gene: NA
abundance: NA
v_gene: TRBV5-6
CDR3aa: CASSLPQASYEQYF
CDR3nt: TGTGCCAGCAGCTTGCCCCAAGCCTCCTACGAGCAGTACTTC

j_gene: TRBJ1-1
d_gene: TRBD1
abundance: once
v_gene: TRBV5-5
CDR3aa: CASSLGQGLAEAFF
CDR3nt: TGTGCCAGCAGCCTTGGACAGGGTTTGGCTGAAGCTTTCTTT

j_gene: TRBJ1-2
d_gene: TRBD1
abundance: NA
v_gene: TRBV29-1
CDR3aa: CSAVTGNFNYGYTF
CDR3nt: TGCAGCGCCGTGACAGGGAATTTTAACTATGGCTACACCTTC

j_gene: TRBJ2-7
d_gene: NA
abundance: NA
v_gene: TRBV28
CDR3aa: CASSPGTSYEQYF
CDR3nt: TGTGCCAGCAGTCCCGGGACAAGCTACGAGCAGTACTTC

j_gene: TRBJ1-4
d_gene: NA
abundance: NA
v_gene: TRBV7-9
CDR3aa: CASSAAFSHITNEKLFF
CDR3nt: TGTGCCAGCAGCGCCGCCTTCTCACACATTACTAATGAAAAACTGTTTTTT

j_gene: TRBJ1-3
d_gene: TRBD1
abundance: NA
v_gene: TRBV12-5
CDR3aa: CASGLVIPGQNPSGNTIYF
CDR3nt: TGTGCTAGTGGTTTGGTTATCCCGGGACAGAACCCCTCTGGAAACACCATATATTTT

j_gene: TRBJ2-5
d_gene: TRBD1
abundance: NA
v_gene: TRBV7-3
CDR3aa: CASSTRQGSRETQYF
CDR3nt: TGTGCCAGCAGCACAAGACAGGGGAGTAGAGAGACCCAGTACTTC

j_gene: TRBJ2-2
d_gene: TRBD1
abundance: NA
v_gene: TRBV11-3
CDR3aa: CASRLRDRNTGELFF
CDR3nt: TGTGCCAGCAGACTCCGGGACAGAAACACCGGGGAGCTGTTTTTT

j_gene: TRBJ1-5
d_gene: NA
abundance: NA
v_gene: TRBV19
CDR3aa: CASKPGGGLNQPQHF
CDR3nt: TGTGCCAGCAAACCGGGAGGGGGTCTCAATCAGCCCCAGCATTTT

j_gene: TRBJ1-4
d_gene: NA
abundance: NA
v_gene: TRBV5-1
CDR3aa: CASSLRRDTGEKLFF
CDR3nt: TGCGCCAGCAGCTTACGTCGGGACACCGGGGAAAAACTGTTTTTT

j_gene: TRBJ2-6
d_gene: NA
abundance: NA
v_gene: TRBV27
CDR3aa: CASRKQEPPSGANVLTF
CDR3nt: TGTGCCAGCAGAAAACAGGAACCCCCTTCTGGGGCCAACGTCCTGACTTTC

j_gene: TRBJ2-3
d_gene: TRBD2
abundance: NA
v_gene: TRBV5-1
CDR3aa: CASSGAGSTDTQYF
CDR3nt: TGCGCCAGCAGCGGAGCGGGGAGCACAGATACGCAGTATTTT

j_gene: TRBJ2-7
d_gene: TRBD1
abundance: once
v_gene: TRBV7-9
CDR3aa: CASSTYRDRGYEQYF
CDR3nt: TGTGCCAGCAGCACGTACCGGGACAGGGGGTACGAGCAGTACTTC

j_gene: TRBJ2-7
d_gene: TRBD2
abundance: NA
v_gene: TRBV28
CDR3aa: CASSVGLAGRSSYEQYF
CDR3nt: TGTGCCAGCAGTGTAGGACTAGCGGGACGTAGCTCCTACGAGCAGTACTTC

j_gene: TRBJ1-1
d_gene: TRBD1
abundance: NA
v_gene: TRBV7-2
CDR3aa: CASSFDRDTEAFF
CDR3nt: TGTGCCAGCAGCTTCGACAGGGACACTGAAGCTTTCTTT

j_gene: TRBJ1-1
d_gene: NA
abundance: NA
v_gene: TRBV6-5
CDR3aa: CASSYTGGEAFF
CDR3nt: TGTGCCAGCAGTTACACGGGGGGGGAAGCTTTCTTT

j_gene: TRBJ1-3
d_gene: NA
abundance: NA
v_gene: TRBV29-1
CDR3aa: CSVRTATGNTIYF
CDR3nt: TGCAGCGTCCGGACAGCCACTGGAAACACCATATATTTT

j_gene: TRBJ1-1
d_gene: TRBD1
abundance: NA
v_gene: TRBV30
CDR3aa: CAGTGGYTEAFF
CDR3nt: TGTGCCGGGACAGGGGGATACACTGAAGCTTTCTTT

j_gene: TRBJ1-1
d_gene: TRBD1
abundance: once
v_gene: TRBV5-1
CDR3aa: CASSLLQGAWTEAFF
CDR3nt: TGCGCCAGCAGCTTGTTACAGGGGGCATGGACTGAAGCTTTCTTT

j_gene: TRBJ2-7
d_gene: TRBD2
abundance: NA
v_gene: TRBV7-2
CDR3aa: CASSAGLALYEQYF
CDR3nt: TGTGCCAGCAGCGCGGGACTAGCGCTCTACGAGCAGTACTTC

j_gene: TRBJ2-1
d_gene: TRBD1
abundance: NA
v_gene: TRBV7-3
CDR3aa: CASSFGTGSYNEQFF
CDR3nt: TGTGCCAGCAGCTTTGGGACAGGTTCCTACAATGAGCAGTTCTTC

j_gene: TRBJ2-7
d_gene: NA
abundance: NA
v_gene: TRBV5-1
CDR3aa: CASTGVDLYEQYF
CDR3nt: TGCGCCAGCACAGGCGTCGATCTCTACGAGCAGTACTTC

j_gene: TRBJ1-5
d_gene: NA
abundance: few
v_gene: TRBV6-6
CDR3aa: CASGQEGNQPQHF
CDR3nt: TGTGCCAGCGGGCAGGAGGGCAATCAGCCCCAGCATTTT

j_gene: TRBJ1-2
d_gene: TRBD1
abundance: NA
v_gene: TRBV5-4
CDR3aa: CASSLAGGQPYYGYTF
CDR3nt: TGTGCCAGCAGCTTGGCAGGGGGCCAACCCTACTATGGCTACACCTTC

j_gene: TRBJ1-4
d_gene: TRBD1
abundance: NA
v_gene: TRBV11-3
CDR3aa: CASSSRTGGYEKLFF
CDR3nt: TGTGCCAGCAGCTCCCGGACAGGGGGTTATGAAAAACTGTTTTTT

j_gene: TRBJ1-5
d_gene: NA
abundance: once
v_gene: TRBV27
CDR3aa: CASSPSIGRVNQPQHF
CDR3nt: TGTGCCAGCAGCCCCTCTATCGGCAGGGTGAATCAGCCCCAGCATTTT

j_gene: TRBJ2-3
d_gene: NA
abundance: NA
v_gene: TRBV5-1
CDR3aa: CASSLNREPYF
CDR3nt: TGCGCCAGCAGCTTAAACAGGGAGCCGTATTTT

j_gene: TRBJ2-7
d_gene: NA
abundance: few
v_gene: TRBV6-5
CDR3aa: CASSYSRWREQYF
CDR3nt: TGTGCCAGCAGTTACTCGAGGTGGCGGGAGCAGTACTTC

j_gene: TRBJ2-5
d_gene: TRBD2
abundance: NA
v_gene: TRBV9
CDR3aa: CASSVETSGGTQYF
CDR3nt: TGTGCCAGCAGCGTAGAGACTAGCGGGGGGACCCAGTACTTC

j_gene: TRBJ1-5
d_gene: TRBD1
abundance: NA
v_gene: TRBV7-8
CDR3aa: CASSNTLDRRNQPQHF
CDR3nt: TGTGCCAGCAGTAATACCTTGGACAGGCGCAATCAGCCCCAGCATTTT

j_gene: TRBJ1-6
d_gene: NA
abundance: few
v_gene: TRBV6-5
CDR3aa: CASSGEADSPLHF
CDR3nt: TGTGCCAGCTCCGGGGAGGCGGATTCACCCCTCCACTTT

j_gene: TRBJ2-7
d_gene: NA
abundance: NA
v_gene: TRBV9
CDR3aa: CASSVDGTLYEQYF
CDR3nt: TGTGCCAGCAGCGTAGACGGGACACTCTACGAGCAGTACTTC

j_gene: TRBJ2-1
d_gene: TRBD2
abundance: NA
v_gene: TRBV5-4
CDR3aa: CASSPDGTSGPNEQFF
CDR3nt: TGTGCCAGCAGCCCGGACGGGACTAGCGGGCCCAATGAGCAGTTCTTC

j_gene: TRBJ1-2
d_gene: NA
abundance: NA
v_gene: TRBV7-9
CDR3aa: CASSLASRLTNYGYTF
CDR3nt: TGTGCCAGCAGCTTAGCCTCGAGACTTACCAACTATGGCTACACCTTC

j_gene: TRBJ2-7
d_gene: TRBD2
abundance: NA
v_gene: TRBV5-4
CDR3aa: CASRFSGGRWGF
CDR3nt: TGTGCCAGCAGATTCAGCGGGGGACGATGGGGCTTC

j_gene: TRBJ2-7
d_gene: TRBD1
abundance: NA
v_gene: TRBV15
CDR3aa: CATSEGWGQGGYEQYF
CDR3nt: TGTGCCACCAGCGAGGGATGGGGACAGGGCGGTTACGAGCAGTACTTC

j_gene: TRBJ2-7
d_gene: NA
abundance: NA
v_gene: TRBV6-1
CDR3aa: CASSELQGPYEQYF
CDR3nt: TGTGCCAGCAGTGAACTGCAGGGTCCATACGAGCAGTACTTC

j_gene: TRBJ2-5
d_gene: TRBD2
abundance: NA
v_gene: TRBV28
CDR3aa: CASTPGLAGQETQYF
CDR3nt: TGTGCCAGCACCCCGGGGCTAGCGGGTCAAGAGACCCAGTACTTC

j_gene: TRBJ1-1
d_gene: TRBD1
abundance: NA
v_gene: TRBV19
CDR3aa: CASSPYPGQGETFF
CDR3nt: TGTGCCAGTAGTCCCTATCCGGGACAGGGTGAAACTTTCTTT

j_gene: TRBJ2-5
d_gene: NA
abundance: NA
v_gene: TRBV2
CDR3aa: CASSSSDYAETQYF
CDR3nt: TGTGCCAGCAGTTCCTCGGACTACGCGGAGACCCAGTACTTC

j_gene: TRBJ1-4
d_gene: TRBD1
abundance: NA
v_gene: TRBV5-1
CDR3aa: CASSRDQGAGEKLFF
CDR3nt: TGCGCCAGCAGCCGGGACCAGGGGGCGGGCGAAAAACTGTTTTTT

j_gene: TRBJ1-5
d_gene: NA
abundance: few
v_gene: TRBV5-4
CDR3aa: CASSLEPETAQPQHF
CDR3nt: TGTGCCAGCAGCTTGGAACCGGAGACAGCTCAGCCCCAGCATTTT

j_gene: TRBJ2-5
d_gene: NA
abundance: few
v_gene: TRBV25-1
CDR3aa: CASSDRLVGETQYF
CDR3nt: TGTGCCAGCAGTGACCGACTAGTGGGGGAGACCCAGTACTTC

j_gene: TRBJ2-7
d_gene: TRBD1
abundance: NA
v_gene: TRBV5-8
CDR3aa: CASSHLGTARYEQYF
CDR3nt: TGTGCCAGCAGCCATCTCGGGACAGCGCGATACGAGCAGTACTTC

j_gene: TRBJ2-3
d_gene: TRBD2
abundance: NA
v_gene: TRBV9
CDR3aa: CASSHNNGLAGADTQYF
CDR3nt: TGTGCCAGCAGCCACAACAACGGCCTAGCGGGAGCAGATACGCAGTATTTT

j_gene: TRBJ1-1
d_gene: TRBD1
abundance: NA
v_gene: TRBV5-4
CDR3aa: CASSPDRVENTEAFF
CDR3nt: TGTGCCAGCAGCCCTGACAGGGTAGAGAACACTGAAGCTTTCTTT

j_gene: TRBJ2-5
d_gene: TRBD2
abundance: NA
v_gene: TRBV6-5
CDR3aa: CASRTSGRETQYF
CDR3nt: TGTGCCAGCAGGACTAGCGGGAGGGAGACCCAGTACTTC

j_gene: TRBJ1-1
d_gene: NA
abundance: NA
v_gene: TRBV7-2
CDR3aa: CASSLDYRNTEAFF
CDR3nt: TGTGCCAGCAGCTTAGATTACAGAAACACTGAAGCTTTCTTT

j_gene: TRBJ1-1
d_gene: NA
abundance: NA
v_gene: TRBV6-5
CDR3aa: CASSYPWARAEAFF
CDR3nt: TGTGCCAGCAGTTACCCCTGGGCTCGCGCTGAAGCTTTCTTT

j_gene: TRBJ2-1
d_gene: NA
abundance: NA
v_gene: TRBV4-1
CDR3aa: CASSHDGGEWNEQFF
CDR3nt: TGCGCCAGCAGCCATGACGGAGGGGAATGGAATGAGCAGTTCTTC

j_gene: TRBJ2-5
d_gene: TRBD1
abundance: NA
v_gene: TRBV7-7
CDR3aa: CASSRDRGPLQVDQYF
CDR3nt: TGTGCTAGCAGCCGGGACAGGGGACCTCTGCAGGTGGACCAGTACTTC

j_gene: TRBJ1-6
d_gene: NA
abundance: NA
v_gene: TRBV6-1
CDR3aa: CASSVQADSPLHF
CDR3nt: TGTGCCAGCAGTGTACAGGCGGACTCACCCCTCCACTTT

j_gene: TRBJ2-7
d_gene: TRBD1
abundance: NA
v_gene: TRBV5-8
CDR3aa: CASSWLQGDYEQYF
CDR3nt: TGTGCCAGCAGCTGGTTACAGGGGGACTACGAGCAGTACTTC

j_gene: TRBJ2-7
d_gene: NA
abundance: NA
v_gene: TRBV29-1
CDR3aa: CSVGEGPPFNEQYF
CDR3nt: TGCAGCGTTGGCGAGGGCCCCCCCTTCAACGAGCAGTACTTC

j_gene: TRBJ1-5
d_gene: NA
abundance: NA
v_gene: TRBV19
CDR3aa: CASTLRRDGNQPQHF
CDR3nt: TGTGCCAGTACCCTTAGGAGGGACGGAAATCAGCCCCAGCATTTT

j_gene: TRBJ1-2
d_gene: NA
abundance: NA
v_gene: TRBV30
CDR3aa: CAWNEQPNYGYTF
CDR3nt: TGTGCCTGGAACGAACAGCCGAACTATGGCTACACCTTC